Listed below are T cell receptor beta chains from one sample, sequenced in a study of cytomegalovirus exposure and HLA in healthy donors. Clones were sequenced by immunoSEQ multiplex PCR, and TCRdb holds only the in-frame ones, with some missing. The profile shows approximately 84,000 clones, more than 60% of them singletons. Sample: PBMCs. The origin of the receptors is a man in his forties in good health and CMV-seronegative. The CDR3 runs from the conserved cysteine through the conserved F or W. A D gene is named only where the DNA matches it firmly. Where a row states a size, it is once, few, many or the class of an expanded clone; other rows omit it.

TRBJ1-5 | - | TRBV6-1 | - | CASSERQTNQPQHF | TGTGCCAGCAGTGAACGCCAGACTAATCAGCCCCAGCATTTT
TRBJ2-5 | - | TRBV4-2 | - | CASSQDRVTQYF | TGTGCCAGCAGCCAAGATCGGGTAACCCAGTACTTC
TRBJ1-2 | once | TRBV7-2 | - | CASSPPINYGYTF | TGTGCCAGCAGCCCCCCTATCAACTATGGCTACACCTTC
TRBJ2-7 | - | TRBV4-1 | - | CASSQAPVGSITYEQYF | TGCGCCAGCAGCCAAGCCCCGGTCGGGAGTATCACCTACGAGCAGTACTTC
TRBJ2-5 | - | TRBV30 | - | CAWSVAQTGRGAEETQYF | TGTGCCTGGAGTGTTGCCCAAACTGGACGGGGAGCTGAAGAGACCCAGTACTTC
TRBJ1-6 | few | TRBV14 | - | CASSQDQRYSPLHF | TGTGCCAGCAGCCAAGACCAGCGGTATTCACCCCTCCACTTT
TRBJ2-1 | few | TRBV5-1 | - | CASSLEAGQFF | TGCGCCAGCAGCTTGGAGGCAGGGCAGTTCTTC
TRBJ2-7 | - | TRBV27 | - | CASSPISSYEQYF | TGTGCCAGCAGCCCGATTAGCTCCTACGAGCAGTACTTC
TRBJ1-2 | - | TRBV2 | TRBD1 | CASREAGTGYGYTF | TGTGCCAGCAGGGAGGCAGGGACAGGGTATGGCTACACCTTC
TRBJ2-1 | - | TRBV6-6 | - | CASSSPDSYNEQFF | TGTGCCAGCAGTTCCCCGGACAGTTACAATGAGCAGTTCTTC
TRBJ1-1 | - | TRBV2 | - | CASSEGARHTEAFF | TGTGCCAGCAGTGAGGGGGCGCGGCACACTGAAGCTTTCTTT
TRBJ1-2 | - | TRBV19 | - | CASSIPLEGDYGYTF | TGTGCCAGTAGTATCCCATTGGAGGGCGACTATGGCTACACCTTC
TRBJ2-1 | - | TRBV9 | - | CASSARQPGYNEQFF | TGTGCCAGCAGCGCGCGACAGCCGGGCTACAATGAGCAGTTCTTC
TRBJ2-3 | - | TRBV29-1 | TRBD1 | CSVSGTGALLDTQYF | TGCAGCGTTTCCGGGACAGGGGCCTTATTAGATACGCAGTATTTT
TRBJ2-7 | - | TRBV28 | - | CASTETRLDEQYF | TGTGCCAGCACCGAGACTAGATTGGACGAGCAGTACTTC
TRBJ1-6 | - | TRBV28 | - | CASSSDYRDLHF | TGTGCCAGCAGTTCAGACTACAGGGACCTCCACTTT
TRBJ2-3 | - | TRBV7-3 | TRBD2 | CASSLGGGGAYTQYF | TGTGCCAGCAGCTTAGGTGGCGGGGGGGCGTATACGCAGTATTTT
TRBJ1-2 | - | TRBV4-2 | TRBD1 | CASSPTGTGNYGYTF | TGTGCCAGCAGCCCTACCGGGACAGGGAACTATGGCTACACCTTC
TRBJ2-2 | - | TRBV9 | TRBD2 | CASSGLAGGTGELFF | TGTGCCAGCAGCGGACTAGCGGGAGGCACCGGGGAGCTGTTTTTT
TRBJ1-5 | - | TRBV7-2 | - | CASSLRGGNQPQHF | TGTGCCAGCAGTTTGCGCGGGGGCAATCAGCCCCAGCATTTT
TRBJ2-2 | - | TRBV5-1 | TRBD2 | CASSLRTSGYTGELFF | TGCGCCAGCAGCCTCCGGACTAGCGGGTACACCGGGGAGCTGTTTTTT
TRBJ2-1 | - | TRBV7-8 | TRBD1 | CASSLADRGSYNEQFF | TGTGCCAGCAGCTTAGCGGACAGGGGCTCCTACAATGAGCAGTTCTTC
TRBJ2-5 | - | TRBV5-4 | - | CASSLGVRETQYF | TGTGCCAGCAGCTTGGGAGTACGGGAGACCCAGTACTTC
TRBJ1-2 | - | TRBV4-2 | - | CASSQDWAVYGYTF | TGTGCCAGCAGCCAAGATTGGGCAGTCTATGGCTACACCTTC
TRBJ1-2 | - | TRBV19 | TRBD1 | CASTRGQDGYTF | TGTGCCAGTACCAGGGGGCAAGATGGCTACACCTTC
TRBJ2-5 | - | TRBV29-1 | - | CSGGGSAQETQYF | TGCAGCGGGGGGGGCTCGGCCCAAGAGACCCAGTACTTC
TRBJ1-2 | - | TRBV29-1 | - | CSVEETRRESF | TGCAGCGTTGAAGAAACACGCAGGGAATCCTTC
TRBJ2-3 | - | TRBV5-4 | - | CASSSLTTDTQYF | TGTGCCAGCAGCTCACTTACTACAGATACGCAGTATTTT
TRBJ2-2 | - | TRBV6-5 | TRBD1 | CASSYQGAGELFF | TGTGCCAGCAGTTACCAGGGGGCCGGGGAGCTGTTTTTT
TRBJ1-4 | few | TRBV5-1 | - | CASSLAGEEKLFF | TGCGCCAGCAGCTTGGCCGGAGAAGAAAAACTGTTTTTT
TRBJ1-2 | once | TRBV5-4 | - | CASSLVSEPNYGYTF | TGTGCCAGCAGCTTAGTATCAGAACCTAACTATGGCTACACCTTC
TRBJ2-1 | few | TRBV7-7 | TRBD1 | CASSLGQGENEQFF | TGTGCTAGCAGCTTAGGGCAGGGGGAGAATGAGCAGTTCTTC
TRBJ1-1 | once | TRBV28 | TRBD1 | CASRQTGGTEAFF | TGTGCCAGCAGGCAAACAGGGGGCACTGAAGCTTTCTTT
TRBJ2-3 | - | TRBV27 | - | CASNPFSLGTDTQYF | TGTGCCAGCAATCCCTTTAGTCTAGGCACAGATACGCAGTATTTT
TRBJ2-1 | few | TRBV10-3 | TRBD2 | CAITGGDNEQFF | TGTGCCATCACGGGGGGGGACAATGAGCAGTTCTTC
TRBJ1-1 | few | TRBV10-3 | - | CAIRDRDTLNTEAFF | TGTGCCATCAGGGATAGGGACACCTTGAACACTGAAGCTTTCTTT
TRBJ2-7 | - | TRBV7-3 | TRBD1 | CASSKTGTGVYEQYF | TGTGCCAGCAGTAAAACCGGGACAGGGGTCTACGAGCAGTACTTC
TRBJ1-1 | - | TRBV5-1 | TRBD1 | CASSLLSGTGGSNTEAFF | TGCGCCAGCAGCTTGCTCTCCGGGACAGGGGGGTCGAACACTGAAGCTTTCTTT
TRBJ2-1 | few | TRBV9 | - | CASSPQLVHHEQFF | TGTGCCAGCAGCCCCCAACTAGTTCACCATGAGCAGTTCTTC
TRBJ1-1 | - | TRBV7-9 | - | CILGAANTEAFF | TGCATCCTGGGGGCAGCTAACACTGAAGCTTTCTTT
TRBJ1-1 | once | TRBV2 | - | CASKGQLEAFF | TGTGCCAGCAAAGGACAGCTTGAAGCTTTCTTT
TRBJ1-1 | once | TRBV2 | - | CANSRGLNTEAFF | TGTGCCAACTCCCGGGGTTTGAACACTGAAGCTTTCTTT
TRBJ2-7 | - | TRBV5-1 | TRBD2 | CASSRGTSGIYEQYF | TGCGCCAGCAGCCGAGGCACTAGCGGAATCTACGAGCAGTACTTC
TRBJ2-5 | - | TRBV4-1 | TRBD2 | CASSQGPGGKETQYF | TGCGCCAGCAGCCAAGGTCCGGGGGGAAAAGAGACCCAGTACTTC
TRBJ2-1 | once | TRBV7-9 | TRBD2 | CASSSGTSGLGNEQFF | TGTGCCAGCAGCTCCGGGACTAGTGGTTTGGGCAATGAGCAGTTCTTC
TRBJ2-1 | - | TRBV6-1 | TRBD2 | CASSEAGGPYNEQFF | TGTGCCAGCAGTGAGGCGGGGGGACCCTACAATGAGCAGTTCTTC
TRBJ2-1 | - | TRBV7-8 | TRBD2 | CASSLIGGRAYNEQFF | TGTGCCAGCAGCTTAATAGGCGGGAGGGCTTACAATGAGCAGTTCTTC
TRBJ2-7 | - | TRBV10-3 | - | CAIKEEGESYEQYF | TGTGCAATTAAGGAGGAGGGAGAATCCTACGAGCAGTACTTC